These 8 T cell receptor beta chains originate from one sample sequenced in a study of cytomegalovirus exposure and HLA in healthy donors. Primers included in the PCR were 60 Vbeta and 13 Jbeta primers. The method was immunoSEQ multiplex PCR; TCRdb's version includes in-frame clones alone and lacks a portion of them. The repertoire consists of approximately 130,000 clones, with around three fifths occurring once and the leading ten covering 2.4%. The sequenced material came from PBMCs. All receptors come from a middle-aged woman in good health and CMV-seronegative.

The chain couples TRBV30 to TRBJ1-1, with TRBD1 as a possible D gene (5 bases). Germline V lookup: CDR1 GTSNPN, CDR2 SVGIG (reference sequence). The CDR3 covers 13 residues. V lost 8 bases to trimming and J lost 5 bases, with 18 bases between them. CDR3 nucleotide sequence: TGTGCCAGTCGGGACTCTTTGGGAACTGAAGCTTTCTTT. It encodes CASRDSLGTEAFF.

The chain couples TRBV30 to TRBJ2-3, with D possibly TRBD1 on 5 matching bases. Trimming stripped 4 bases from V and 0 bases from J, with 14 bases between. Per the germline V gene, CDR1 is GTSNPN and CDR2 is SVGIG (reference sequence). The CDR3 loop spans 15 amino acids. In DNA form, the CDR3 reads TGTGCCTGGACCCGACAGCAAACTAGCACAGATACGCAGTATTTT. Its protein product is CAWTRQQTSTDTQYF.

The chain is built from TRBV7-2 and TRBJ2-5, with D possibly matching TRBD1 (6 bases). This CDR3 has 15 amino acids. The germline V and J ends were trimmed by 6 bases and 6 bases, with 20 bases remaining between them. CDR1 is SGHTA and CDR2 is FQGNSA in the germline V gene. The chain's CDR3 is CASSPPQGRQQTQYF. The CDR3 nucleotides are TGTGCCAGCAGTCCTCCACAGGGAAGGCAGCAGACCCAGTACTTC. Variable domain in full (rest from reference TRBV7-2 and TRBJ2-5): GAGVSQSPSNKVTEKGKDVELRCDPISGHTALYWYRQSLGQGLEFLIYFQGNSAPDKSGLPSDRFSAERTGGSVSTLTIQRTQQEDSAVYLCASSPPQGRQQTQYFGPGTRLLVL.

The CDR3 coding sequence is TGTGCCAGCTCGATGGACAGGGCTTACGAGCAGTACTTC. Protein product: CASSMDRAYEQYF. V usage is TRBV18 and J usage is TRBJ2-7; 8 nucleotides match TRBD1. The germline V gene has CDR1 KGHSH and CDR2 LQKENI. The CDR3 covers 13 residues. The V and J ends lost 6 bases and 4 bases, in that order; junction bases with no gene match: 5.

The chain links TRBV7-9 to TRBJ1-2; no clear D. V lost 3 bases and J lost 6, with 20 bases in between. The CDR3 loop spans 16 amino acids. Germline V gives CDR1 SEHNR, CDR2 FQNEAQ (reference sequence). The DNA of the CDR3 is TGTGCCAGCAGCTTCAGGCGAATAGGCTCTGCTGATGGCTACACCTTC. As protein: CASSFRRIGSADGYTF.

The chain has TRBV19 and TRBJ2-3; 9 bases are shared with TRBD2. Unmatched junction bases numbered 16, after V lost 5 bases and J lost 10 bases. This CDR3 has 16 amino acids. The germline CDR1 and CDR2 sequences are LNHDA and SQIVND (reference sequence). The CDR3 region is CASSANSGGRESAQYF. As DNA, the CDR3 is TGTGCCAGTAGTGCGAATAGCGGGGGCCGGGAGTCGGCGCAGTATTTT.

V gene TRBV28 combines with J gene TRBJ1-1; D not certain. CDR1 MDHEN and CDR2 SYDVKM come from the germline V gene. Trimming took off 5 bases at V and 1 base at J, with 14 bases between the two ends. The CDR3 has 15 residues. This CDR3 is CASSPPVAGNTEAFF. The CDR3 coding sequence is TGTGCCAGCAGTCCCCCTGTTGCCGGGAACACTGAAGCTTTCTTT.

The chain combines TRBV4-2 with TRBJ1-2; unclear D gene. Trimming took 0 bases from V and 5 from J, leaving 16 bases between them. Germline values: CDR1 LGHNA, CDR2 YNFKEQ. The CDR3 is 16 amino acids. The CDR3 DNA reads as TGTGCCAGCAGCCAAGATCAACCGGGAGGAGTATATGGCTACACCTTC. As protein: CASSQDQPGGVYGYTF.